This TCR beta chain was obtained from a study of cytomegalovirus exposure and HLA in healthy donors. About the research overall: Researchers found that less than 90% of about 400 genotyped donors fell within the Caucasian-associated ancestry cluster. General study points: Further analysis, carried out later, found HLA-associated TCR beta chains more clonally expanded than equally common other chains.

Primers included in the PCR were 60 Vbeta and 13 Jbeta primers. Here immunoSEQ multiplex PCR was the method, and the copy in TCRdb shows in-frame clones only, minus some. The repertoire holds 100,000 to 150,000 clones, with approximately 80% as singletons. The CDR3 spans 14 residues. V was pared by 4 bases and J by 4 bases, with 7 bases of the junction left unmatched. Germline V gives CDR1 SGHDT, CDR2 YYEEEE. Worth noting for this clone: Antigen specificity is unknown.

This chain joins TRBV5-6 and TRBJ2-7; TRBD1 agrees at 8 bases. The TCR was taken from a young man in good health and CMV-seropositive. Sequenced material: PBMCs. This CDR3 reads CASSPQGAAYEQYF. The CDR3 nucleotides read TGTGCCAGCAGCCCCCAGGGGGCTGCGTACGAGCAGTACTTC.